This entry concerns a single TCR beta chain. The antigen is not known. Amplification used 60 Vbeta primers and 13 Jbeta primers. Data came from immunoSEQ multiplex PCR; TCRdb stores just in-frame clones and leaves some out. The table lists about 99,000 clones. The data stem from a study of cytomegalovirus exposure and HLA in healthy donors. Study as a whole: HLA-typed donors were the source of approximately 85 million unique TCRs held in an early data release.

Points from the study as a whole: Reports showed the classifier diagnosing cytomegalovirus status with high specificity and sensitivity. Prior analysis indicated that the majority of TCR beta V segments exhibited productivity approximately 87% or approximately 30% of the time. The Asian-associated ancestry cluster reportedly had fewer N-insertions than the approximately 630-donor mean in a later analysis.

The clonotype was recovered from a middle-aged man in good health and CMV-seronegative. The sequenced material came from PBMCs.

The CDR3 spells CASSPWDSGRKQYF. CDR3 DNA: TGTGCCAGTAGTCCTTGGGACTCCGGTAGAAAGCAGTACTTC. The rearrangement joins TRBV19 to TRBJ2-7; D perhaps matches TRBD2 (6 bases). CDR1 and CDR2 from the germline V gene are LNHDA and SQIVND (reference sequence). The CDR3 is made up of 14 amino acids. Trimming shortened V by 5 bases and J by 8 bases, and 19 bases separated the two germline ends.